This is a list of T cell receptor beta chains from one sample in a study of cytomegalovirus exposure and HLA in healthy donors. Here immunoSEQ multiplex PCR was the method, and the copy in TCRdb shows in-frame clones only, minus some. The data contain 55,000 to 85,000 clones, roughly 93% of them singletons. The sequenced sample was PBMCs. These receptor sequences come from a woman aged 18-29 years in good health and CMV-seronegative. Each CDR3 is given with its conserved first and last residue. Size is stated for part of the rows, as once, few or many counts, or as a class when the clone is expanded.

clone size: .; J gene: TRBJ2-7; V gene: TRBV13; CDR3 protein: CASSGGDRQYEQYF
clone size: .; J gene: TRBJ2-1; V gene: TRBV6-1; CDR3 protein: CASSEGLLPHNEQFF
clone size: .; J gene: TRBJ1-5; V gene: TRBV28; CDR3 protein: CASSLGTGEQPQHF
clone size: .; J gene: TRBJ2-6; V gene: TRBV27; CDR3 protein: CASSFGPGANVLTF
clone size: .; J gene: TRBJ2-4; V gene: TRBV2; CDR3 protein: CASSDDRGRNIQYF
clone size: .; J gene: TRBJ1-6; V gene: TRBV27; CDR3 protein: CASSLSQIYNSPLHF
clone size: .; J gene: TRBJ2-3; V gene: TRBV27; CDR3 protein: CASSLDGTTSTDTQYF
clone size: few; J gene: TRBJ1-1; V gene: TRBV6-4; CDR3 protein: CASSDGRRGTEAFF
clone size: .; J gene: TRBJ2-3; V gene: TRBV29-1; CDR3 protein: CSAPGLLTDTQYF
clone size: once; J gene: TRBJ2-7; V gene: TRBV2; CDR3 protein: CASIWTVGSYEQYF
clone size: .; J gene: TRBJ1-1; V gene: TRBV5-4; CDR3 protein: CASRAGDTEAFF
clone size: .; J gene: TRBJ2-2; V gene: TRBV15; CDR3 protein: CATSRDAGASGELFF
clone size: .; J gene: TRBJ2-2; V gene: TRBV18; CDR3 protein: CASRGSSGELFF
clone size: .; J gene: TRBJ1-2; V gene: TRBV6-1; CDR3 protein: CASSSGGANYGYTF
clone size: .; J gene: TRBJ1-4; V gene: TRBV2; CDR3 protein: CASSDPGGMGEKLFF
clone size: .; J gene: TRBJ2-5; V gene: TRBV7-9; CDR3 protein: CASSTNSETQYF
clone size: .; J gene: TRBJ2-2; V gene: TRBV5-4; CDR3 protein: CASSLDQGVRGGELFF
clone size: once; J gene: TRBJ2-2; V gene: TRBV18; CDR3 protein: CASSLRQGKNTGELFF
clone size: few; J gene: TRBJ1-2; V gene: TRBV14; CDR3 protein: CASSQDYGYGYTF
clone size: .; J gene: TRBJ1-2; V gene: TRBV7-9; CDR3 protein: CASSFMENYGYTF
clone size: once; J gene: TRBJ2-5; V gene: TRBV10-3; CDR3 protein: CAISETGAIRGETQYF
clone size: .; J gene: TRBJ2-1; V gene: TRBV27; CDR3 protein: CASSLAARGEQFF
clone size: .; J gene: TRBJ2-1; V gene: TRBV7-2; CDR3 protein: CASSQTSGRYNEQFF
clone size: once; J gene: TRBJ2-1; V gene: TRBV10-1; CDR3 protein: CAKGPGRNEQFF
clone size: .; J gene: TRBJ2-2; V gene: TRBV27; CDR3 protein: CASSLGAGTGELFF
clone size: .; J gene: TRBJ2-1; V gene: TRBV5-4; CDR3 protein: CASSLTSGGEQFF
clone size: .; J gene: TRBJ2-7; V gene: TRBV2; CDR3 protein: CASRGAEQYF
clone size: .; J gene: TRBJ2-5; V gene: TRBV5-1; CDR3 protein: CASSLAGQVGETQYF
clone size: once; J gene: TRBJ2-2; V gene: TRBV10-2; CDR3 protein: CASSETGSTGELFF
clone size: .; J gene: TRBJ2-1; V gene: TRBV25-1; CDR3 protein: CASSVTGEGSYNEQFF
clone size: .; J gene: TRBJ2-4; V gene: TRBV10-1; CDR3 protein: CASSPGSFLAKNIQYF
clone size: .; J gene: TRBJ1-2; V gene: TRBV14; CDR3 protein: CASSQDRGYGYTF
clone size: .; J gene: TRBJ2-3; V gene: TRBV9; CDR3 protein: CASSVKTSGPPDTQYF
clone size: .; J gene: TRBJ2-3; V gene: TRBV9; CDR3 protein: CASSAGTDTQYF
clone size: .; J gene: TRBJ1-3; V gene: TRBV7-2; CDR3 protein: CASSRGVSSGNTIYF
clone size: .; J gene: TRBJ1-2; V gene: TRBV19; CDR3 protein: CASSIDRVGYTF